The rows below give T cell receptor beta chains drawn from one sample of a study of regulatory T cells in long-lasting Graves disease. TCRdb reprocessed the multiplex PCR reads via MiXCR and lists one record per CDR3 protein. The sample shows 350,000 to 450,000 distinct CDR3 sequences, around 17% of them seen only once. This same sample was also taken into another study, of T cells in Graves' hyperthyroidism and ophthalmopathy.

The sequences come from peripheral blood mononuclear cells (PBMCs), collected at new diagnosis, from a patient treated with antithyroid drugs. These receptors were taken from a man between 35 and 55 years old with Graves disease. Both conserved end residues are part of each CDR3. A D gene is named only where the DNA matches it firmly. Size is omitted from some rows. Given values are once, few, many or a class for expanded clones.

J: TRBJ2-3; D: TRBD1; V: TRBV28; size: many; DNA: TGTGCCAGCAGACTAAAGACAGGGGCCGGGGCAGATACGCAGTATTTT; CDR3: CASRLKTGAGADTQYF
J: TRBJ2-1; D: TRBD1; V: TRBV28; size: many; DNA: TGTGCCAGCAGTTTAGCGGGGACAGGCGCCAATGAGCAGTTCTTC; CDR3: CASSLAGTGANEQFF
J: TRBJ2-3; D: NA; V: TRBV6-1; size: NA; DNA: TGTGCCAGCAGTCGCGCGACTGACACAGATACGCAGTATTTT; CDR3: CASSRATDTDTQYF
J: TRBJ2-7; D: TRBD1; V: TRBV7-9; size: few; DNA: TGTGCCAGCAGCTGGACAGGGTACCACGAGCAGTACTTC; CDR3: CASSWTGYHEQYF
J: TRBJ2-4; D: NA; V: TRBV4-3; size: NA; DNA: TGCGCCAGCAGCCGAGACTCAACGACAAGTGGCATTCAGTACTTC; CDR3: CASSRDSTTSGIQYF
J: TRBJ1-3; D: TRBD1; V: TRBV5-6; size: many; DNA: TGTGCCAGCGGGGACAGGCTCCGCTCTGGAAACACCATATATTTT; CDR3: CASGDRLRSGNTIYF
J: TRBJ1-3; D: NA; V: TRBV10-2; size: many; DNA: TGCGCCAGCAGTTACGTCTCTGGAAACACCATATATTTT; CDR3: CASSYVSGNTIYF
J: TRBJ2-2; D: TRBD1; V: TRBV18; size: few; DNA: TGTGCCAGCTCCCCTGGACAGGGGGCTATCACCGGGGAGCTGTTTTTT; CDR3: CASSPGQGAITGELFF
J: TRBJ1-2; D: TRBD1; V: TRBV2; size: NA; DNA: TGTGCCAGCAGTGAGAGACAGGGGCGGGACTATGGCTACACCTTC; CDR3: CASSERQGRDYGYTF
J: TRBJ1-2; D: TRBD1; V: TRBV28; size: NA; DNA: TGTGCCAGCAAAATACCACAGGGGGAGGGTGGCTACACCTTC; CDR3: CASKIPQGEGGYTF
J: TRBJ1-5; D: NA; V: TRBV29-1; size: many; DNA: TGCAGCGCATTGACAGGTCGCCAGGGGCCCCAGCATTTT; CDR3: CSALTGRQGPQHF
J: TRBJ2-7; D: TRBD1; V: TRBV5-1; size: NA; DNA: TGCGCCAGCAGCCTGGGACAGGCTGATGGAGAGCAGTACTTC; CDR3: CASSLGQADGEQYF
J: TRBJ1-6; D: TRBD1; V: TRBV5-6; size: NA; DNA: TGTGCCAGCAGCTATCGACAGGGCTCCTATAATTCACCCCTCCACTTT; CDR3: CASSYRQGSYNSPLHF
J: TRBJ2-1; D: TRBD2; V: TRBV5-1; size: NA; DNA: TGCGCCAGCAGCCCCGGACCAGCGGGGGGCCACAATGAGCAGTTCTTC; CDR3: CASSPGPAGGHNEQFF
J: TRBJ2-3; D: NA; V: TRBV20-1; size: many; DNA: TGCAGTGCTAGAGATAGGGTTCGGGGAACCGATACGCAGTATTTT; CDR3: CSARDRVRGTDTQYF
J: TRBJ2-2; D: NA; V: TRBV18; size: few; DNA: TGTGCCAGCTCTCCGTGGGAGGCCGTGAACACCGGGGAGCTGTTTTTT; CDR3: CASSPWEAVNTGELFF